Listed below are T cell receptor beta chains from one sample, sequenced in a study of CXCR3-negative and CXCR3-positive naive CD8 T cells. TCRdb reprocessed the 5' RACE reads and stores each CDR3 protein as one record, lacking DNA. The sample data list tens of thousands of distinct CDR3 sequences. Sequenced input: naive CXCR3+ CD8+ T cells from blood. These receptors were collected from a human donor in good health. Some clones in this sample may be carry-over from other donors' samples. CDR3s include the opening cysteine and the closing phenylalanine or tryptophan.

J: TRBJ2-7; V: TRBV20-1; CDR3: CSALDRASYEQYF
J: TRBJ2-2; V: TRBV6-2/TRBV6-3; CDR3: CASSYSIGANTGELFF
J: TRBJ1-1; V: TRBV28; CDR3: CASSLSPEMNTEAFF
J: TRBJ2-1; V: TRBV12-3/TRBV12-4; CDR3: CASSLLAYNEQFF
J: TRBJ1-5; V: TRBV11-2; CDR3: CASSLEVGRGLDQPQHF
J: TRBJ2-2; V: TRBV2; CDR3: CASSEVRINTGELFF
J: TRBJ2-2; V: TRBV30; CDR3: CAWSGVSGAPGELFF
J: TRBJ2-3; V: TRBV11-2; CDR3: CAGSSTGGGVTDTQYF
J: TRBJ1-2; V: TRBV29-1; CDR3: CSVDPGDLYGYTF
J: TRBJ1-1; V: TRBV7-9; CDR3: CASTAGGTEAFF
J: TRBJ1-1; V: TRBV27; CDR3: CASRYTGGLTEAFF
J: TRBJ2-7; V: TRBV7-6; CDR3: CASSRGAGEYEQYF
J: TRBJ1-1; V: TRBV6-5; CDR3: CASSWAMNTEAFF
J: TRBJ2-4; V: TRBV12-3/TRBV12-4; CDR3: CASSPGRGGGTIQYF
J: TRBJ2-7; V: TRBV27; CDR3: CASSLRRVGRGAFYEQYF
J: TRBJ2-1; V: TRBV11-2; CDR3: CASSLDSGGSSYNEQFF
J: TRBJ1-1; V: TRBV28; CDR3: CASSLSYGNTEAFF
J: TRBJ2-7; V: TRBV10-3; CDR3: CAIEDHGAIPYEQYF
J: TRBJ2-1; V: TRBV6-4; CDR3: CASSDSSSGTGSRNEQFF
J: TRBJ2-1; V: TRBV29-1; CDR3: CSVLSSSYNEQFF
J: TRBJ2-1; V: TRBV29-1; CDR3: CSVEWADLYNEQFF
J: TRBJ2-1; V: TRBV6-2/TRBV6-3; CDR3: CASSPRDVNEQFF
J: TRBJ2-1; V: TRBV4-2; CDR3: CASSHGLSSYNEQFF
J: TRBJ2-1; V: TRBV29-1; CDR3: CSAVGTGGSYNEQFF
J: TRBJ1-1; V: TRBV12-3/TRBV12-4; CDR3: CASSLGPYMNTEAFF
J: TRBJ2-1; V: TRBV18; CDR3: CASSPPVALYNEQFF
J: TRBJ2-1; V: TRBV12-3/TRBV12-4; CDR3: CASSPSSSGNNEQFF
J: TRBJ2-2; V: TRBV4-3; CDR3: CASSPDLAGVYTGELFF
J: TRBJ1-2; V: TRBV12-3/TRBV12-4; CDR3: CASSNRGGNGYTF
J: TRBJ1-5; V: TRBV19; CDR3: CASSAQGVQPQHF
J: TRBJ1-1; V: TRBV4-2; CDR3: CASSQDRYPEAFF
J: TRBJ2-1; V: TRBV28; CDR3: CASPFPTRKVNNEQFF
J: TRBJ2-5; V: TRBV29-1; CDR3: CSVEASLQETQYF
J: TRBJ1-1; V: TRBV6-2/TRBV6-3; CDR3: CASINGDTEAFF
J: TRBJ1-2; V: TRBV4-2; CDR3: CASSQEPPPGQGSYGYTF
J: TRBJ2-1; V: TRBV28; CDR3: CASSSLRRVNEQFF
J: TRBJ2-1; V: TRBV5-4; CDR3: CASSLVEGEQFF
J: TRBJ2-7; V: TRBV2; CDR3: CASSEDSGGVYEQYF
J: TRBJ2-1; V: TRBV29-1; CDR3: CSVTEGQGGNPSYNEQFF
J: TRBJ2-1; V: TRBV7-2; CDR3: CASSSFSSGGLYNEQFF
J: TRBJ1-2; V: TRBV29-1; CDR3: CSVDGEDYGYTF
J: TRBJ2-7; V: TRBV12-3/TRBV12-4; CDR3: CASSLGGHLYEQYF
J: TRBJ2-1; V: TRBV28; CDR3: CASSLVLAGGPQFF
J: TRBJ1-1; V: TRBV29-1; CDR3: CSVFEGLNTEAFF
J: TRBJ1-4; V: TRBV7-9; CDR3: CASSSSKTTNEKLFF